The clone carrying this T cell receptor beta chain was recorded at least ten times. The antigen is undetermined. This record comes from a study of blood T cells in healthy people across ages. Using a J-beta primer mix together with a sample-barcoded 5' primer, a second PCR was run for roughly 6 to 11 cycles. Unique molecular identifiers of 12 random nucleotides labeled each cDNA. TCRdb fed the 5' RACE reads into MiXCR, producing one record per CDR3 protein. The data show about 970,000 distinct CDR3 sequences, 51% seen once. Points from the study as a whole: No one knew whether donors had CMV, which possibly confounded expanded clonotype changes. Those diversity estimates obtained from one million T cells were thought to be underestimates.

The specimen sequenced was blood. The receptor comes from a woman aged 60-70 years in good health.

CDR3 in DNA: TGTGCCAGCAGTTTAAACAGGGATAGAGGAAACATTCAGTACTTC. It codes for CASSLNRDRGNIQYF. The chain is built from TRBV27 and TRBJ2-4, with a possible D match to TRBD1 (6 bases). Per germline, CDR1 MNHEY and CDR2 SMNVEV (reference sequence). Trimming cost V 2 bases and J 6 bases, with 14 bases left between them. This CDR3 comprises 15 residues.